This TCR beta chain originates from a study of T cell clonotyping in hematopoietic cell transplantation. Study results and limitations: Broader posttransplant TCR repertoire diversity was predicted by graft donor and pretransplant recipient Inverse Simpson Index values. Pathologically expanded recipient clonotypes increased progressively from day 30 to day 180 as diversity fell.

Germline V gene sequence: CDR1 SGHAT, CDR2 FQNNGV. V dropped 7 bases and J dropped 0; count of bases not matched to a gene: 8. The CDR3 totals 15 residues. Profiled with immunoSEQ multiplex PCR; TCRdb holds only in-frame clones, not every one. The sample carries around 25,000 clones, approximately 96% recorded once. As concerns this clone: Its antigen is unknown.

Material: peripheral blood mononuclear cells. This receptor was taken from a man aged 45-65 years in good health. Some clones in this sample may be carry-over from other donors' samples. The chain carries TRBV11-2 and TRBJ1-1, with TRBD1 identical over 7 bases. Here the CDR3 DNA reads TGTGCCAGCAATAGAAGGGGGCGGGTGAACACTGAAGCTTTCTTT. It specifies CASNRRGRVNTEAFF. The full variable domain, rest sourced from reference TRBV11-2 and TRBJ1-1, is EAGVAQSPRYKIIEKRQSVAFWCNPISGHATLYWYQQILGQGPKLLIQFQNNGVVDDSQLPKDRFSAERLKGVDSTLKIQPAKLEDSAVYLCASNRRGRVNTEAFFGQGTRLTVV.